A selection of T cell receptor beta chains follows, all from one sample in a study of blood T cells in healthy people across ages. TCRdb processed the 5' RACE reads anew with MiXCR; each CDR3 protein has one entry. The profile shows about 540,000 distinct CDR3 sequences, less than 25% of them singletons. Separately, the same data were catalogued under a study of T cells of mothers and their children.

The sequenced sample was blood. The origin of the receptors is a boy aged 5-17 years in good health. Both conserved end residues are part of each CDR3. A D gene is named only where the DNA matches it firmly. Clone size is not always given. Where it is, it says once, few, many or a class for expanded clones.

V gene	clone size	J gene	D gene	CDR3 DNA	CDR3 protein
TRBV11-2	NA	TRBJ2-7	NA	TGTGCCAGCAGCTTGGGCCTGGCGGGGTTCTCCTACGAGCAGTACTTC	CASSLGLAGFSYEQYF
TRBV25-1	NA	TRBJ1-5	NA	TGTGCCAGCAGGAGGGGCAATCAGCCCCAGCATTTT	CASRRGNQPQHF
TRBV12-3/TRBV12-4	NA	TRBJ2-1	TRBD2	TGTGCCAGCAGTCCTCCCGGGACTAGCGGGAGCGGCTACAATGAGCAGTTCTTC	CASSPPGTSGSGYNEQFF
TRBV9	few	TRBJ2-7	TRBD1	TGTGCCAGCAGCGTAGACTCCGGGACAGGGCTGCTATACGAGCAGTACTTC	CASSVDSGTGLLYEQYF
TRBV27	NA	TRBJ2-7	TRBD2	TGTGCCAGCAGTTTATTTGGACTAGAACGCGAGCAGTACTTC	CASSLFGLEREQYF
TRBV20-1	NA	TRBJ2-1	NA	TGCAGTGCTAGAGATCAGGCGGTCTACAATGAGCAGTTCTTC	CSARDQAVYNEQFF
TRBV27	NA	TRBJ2-1	NA	TGTGCCAGCAGTTCTCGACCCAATGAGCAGTTCTTC	CASSSRPNEQFF
TRBV7-9	few	TRBJ1-2	NA	TGTGCCAGCAGCTTAGTAGGGGCGAACTATGGCTACACCTTC	CASSLVGANYGYTF
TRBV4-3	NA	TRBJ1-2	NA	TGCGCCAGTTCTGGGGGGGCCCCTCATGGCTACACCTTC	CASSGGAPHGYTF
TRBV6-5	few	TRBJ2-7	NA	TGTGCCAGCAGTTTCAGGCTTAGGGGCTACGAGCAGTACTTC	CASSFRLRGYEQYF
TRBV28	NA	TRBJ1-2	NA	TGTGCCAGCAGTTTCCCGCGGAGCCATGGCTACACCTTC	CASSFPRSHGYTF
TRBV27	NA	TRBJ2-5	NA	TGTGCCAGCAGTTTATCGAGTCCTGGTGAGACCCAGTACTTC	CASSLSSPGETQYF
TRBV12-3/TRBV12-4	few	TRBJ2-5	TRBD2	TGTGCCAGCAGTTTTCAGCGGGAGGTCCGGGAGCAGTACTTC	CASSFQREVREQYF
TRBV9	NA	TRBJ1-3	NA	TGTGCCAGCAGCGCGGATCGGACAGCTGGAAACACCATATATTTT	CASSADRTAGNTIYF
TRBV3-1	NA	TRBJ1-2	NA	TGTGCCAGCTCCCCTTTGCGGGGAGGTGGCTACACCTTC	CASSPLRGGGYTF
TRBV4-3	many	TRBJ1-5	NA	TGCGCCAGCAGCCAAGATAGGCAGGGCAATCAGCCCCAGCATTTT	CASSQDRQGNQPQHF
TRBV9	few	TRBJ2-5	TRBD1	TGTGCCAGCAGCCTGATGGACAGGGAAGAGACCCAGTACTTC	CASSLMDREETQYF
TRBV3-1	few	TRBJ1-1	NA	TGTGCCAGCAGCCAGGCGGGGAACACTGAAGCTTTCTTT	CASSQAGNTEAFF
TRBV27	NA	TRBJ2-7	NA	TGTGCCAGCAGTGGAGGCTCCTCCACCTACGAGCAGTACTTC	CASSGGSSTYEQYF
TRBV29-1	few	TRBJ1-1	NA	TGCGGACTAGAAGAGGGGATCACTGAAGCTTTCTTT	CGLEEGITEAFF
TRBV15	NA	TRBJ2-5	NA	TGTGCCACCAGCAGAGTAGACCGTAACAAGGCGGCTTTCCAAGAGACCCAGTACTTC	CATSRVDRNKAAFQETQYF
TRBV5-1	many	TRBJ1-4	NA	TGCGCCAGCAGCTTGGTTTTTTCGAGGGGGTACGAAGAAAAACTGTTTTTT	CASSLVFSRGYEEKLFF
TRBV29-1	NA	TRBJ2-7	TRBD1	TGCAGCGGGACAGGGTCCGCCGAGAAGTACTTC	CSGTGSAEKYF
TRBV6-2/TRBV6-3	many	TRBJ2-5	NA	TGTGCCAGCAGCCACACCCGGGCCCAGTACTTC	CASSHTRAQYF
TRBV6-5	once	TRBJ1-4	NA	TGTGCCAGCAGAGGACCAGGGACTGAAAAACTGTTTTTT	CASRGPGTEKLFF
TRBV10-2	NA	TRBJ2-1	NA	TGCGCCAGCAGCAGCTTGGGGGGCGATAGCTCCTACAATGAGCAGTTCTTC	CASSSLGGDSSYNEQFF
TRBV24-1	NA	TRBJ1-2	NA	TGTGCCATCTCATTGACAAGGGCCTATGGCTACACCTTC	CAISLTRAYGYTF
TRBV7-2	NA	TRBJ1-2	TRBD1	TGTGCCAGCAGCGCCGGGACAGGGGAAGGCTACACCTTC	CASSAGTGEGYTF
TRBV29-1	many	TRBJ2-7	NA	TGCAGCGCGAAGAATGCCTACGAGCAGTACTTC	CSAKNAYEQYF
TRBV6-4	NA	TRBJ2-1	TRBD2	TGTGCCAGCAGTGACTCCCTAGCGGGAGGCTTCAATGAGCAGTTCTTC	CASSDSLAGGFNEQFF
TRBV7-8	few	TRBJ2-2	NA	TGTGCCAGCAGCTTTCAGTGGAACACCGGGGAGCTGTTTTTT	CASSFQWNTGELFF
TRBV21-1	few	TRBJ1-6	NA	TGTGCCAGCAGCAACGCTCTATTACAGCCCGGGACAGGTAATTCACCCCTCCACTTT	CASSNALLQPGTGNSPLHF
TRBV7-2	many	TRBJ2-1	TRBD1	TGTGCCAGCAGCTTATTGGGGACAGGTGTAGCGGAGCAGTTCTTC	CASSLLGTGVAEQFF
TRBV29-1	many	TRBJ2-1	TRBD2	TGCAGCGTTGCGATTAGCGGGAGGGCCTACAATGAGCAGTTCTTC	CSVAISGRAYNEQFF
TRBV20-1	NA	TRBJ2-7	NA	TGCAGTGCCGGCGGGACTCACGAGCAGTACTTC	CSAGGTHEQYF
TRBV29-1	many	TRBJ2-5	NA	TGCTCAGGTCTCGCTATTATGCAAGAGACCCAGTACTTC	CSGLAIMQETQYF
TRBV7-2	few	TRBJ2-5	NA	TGTGCCAGCAACAATCATTGGGAGACCCAGTACTTC	CASNNHWETQYF
TRBV28	few	TRBJ2-7	NA	TGTGCCAGCTCGAGGTGGACCTACGAGCAGTACTTC	CASSRWTYEQYF
TRBV6-6	NA	TRBJ2-1	NA	TGTGCCAGCAGTCCAACATCCATCCGGGTGCACAATGAGCAGTTCTTC	CASSPTSIRVHNEQFF
TRBV10-3	NA	TRBJ2-7	TRBD2	TGTGCCATCAGTGAGCCCCGTCCAATACTAGCGGGGGGGCCTCCGGACGAGCAGTACTTC	CAISEPRPILAGGPPDEQYF
TRBV29-1	NA	TRBJ2-5	TRBD2	TGCAGCGTGAGACCCCATAGCGGGGGGAAACAAGAGACCCAGTACTTC	CSVRPHSGGKQETQYF
TRBV7-2	many	TRBJ2-2	NA	TGTGCCAGCAGCCTTACCGCAGGGGAGCTGTTTTTT	CASSLTAGELFF
TRBV29-1	NA	TRBJ1-1	NA	TGCAGCGTTTCTCGGTGGGCTGAAGCTTTCTTT	CSVSRWAEAFF
TRBV7-9	NA	TRBJ2-2	TRBD1	TGTGCCAGCAGCGTGTGGGACAGGCGTCGCACCGGGGAGCTGTTTTTT	CASSVWDRRRTGELFF
TRBV28	few	TRBJ2-7	NA	TGTGCCAGCAGTTTATCCTTTTTCGGCGGCTCCTACGAGCAGTACTTC	CASSLSFFGGSYEQYF
TRBV2	NA	TRBJ1-2	NA	TGTGCCAGCGGCGGGACGGCGGCTTCCTATGGCTACACCTTC	CASGGTAASYGYTF
TRBV6-1	NA	TRBJ2-2	TRBD1	TGTGCCAGCAGTGAACCCCCGTACAGGGGGCCCGGGGAGCTGTTTTTT	CASSEPPYRGPGELFF
TRBV5-1	few	TRBJ2-1	NA	TGCGCCAGCACCGCGGGACAGAGCTACAATGAGCAGTTCTTC	CASTAGQSYNEQFF
TRBV20-1	few	TRBJ2-7	TRBD2	TGCAGTGGTATTAGCGGGCCCACCTACGAGCAGTACTTC	CSGISGPTYEQYF
TRBV4-3	NA	TRBJ2-5	TRBD2	TGCGCCAGCAAAACTAGCGGGGCCGTGGAGACCCAGTACTTC	CASKTSGAVETQYF
TRBV18	many	TRBJ2-5	TRBD2	TGTGCCAGCTCACCCAAGACTAGCGGGAGTAAAGAGACCCAGTACTTC	CASSPKTSGSKETQYF
TRBV4-1	NA	TRBJ2-1	TRBD2	TGCGCCAGCAGCCTTAGGCCCGGGACTAGCGGGGTGATGGGCTACAATGAGCAGTTCTTC	CASSLRPGTSGVMGYNEQFF
TRBV3-1	NA	TRBJ2-3	NA	TGTGTCAGCAGCCAAGACGTGGCGGGTGATACGCAGTATTTT	CVSSQDVAGDTQYF